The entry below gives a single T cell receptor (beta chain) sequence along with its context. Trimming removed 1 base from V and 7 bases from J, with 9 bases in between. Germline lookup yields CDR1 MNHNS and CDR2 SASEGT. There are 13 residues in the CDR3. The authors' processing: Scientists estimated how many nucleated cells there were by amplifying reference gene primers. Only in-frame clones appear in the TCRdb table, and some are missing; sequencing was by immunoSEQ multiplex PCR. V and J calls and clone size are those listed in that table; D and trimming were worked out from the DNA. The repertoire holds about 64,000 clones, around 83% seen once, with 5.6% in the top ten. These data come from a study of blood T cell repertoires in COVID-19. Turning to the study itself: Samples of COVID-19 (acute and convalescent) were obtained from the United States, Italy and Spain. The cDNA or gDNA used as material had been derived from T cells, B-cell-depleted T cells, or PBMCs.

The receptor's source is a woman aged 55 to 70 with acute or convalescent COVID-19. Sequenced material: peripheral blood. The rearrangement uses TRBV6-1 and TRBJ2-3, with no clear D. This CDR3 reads CASSEGSLYTQYF. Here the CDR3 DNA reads TGTGCCAGCAGTGAAGGAAGCTTGTATACGCAGTATTTT.